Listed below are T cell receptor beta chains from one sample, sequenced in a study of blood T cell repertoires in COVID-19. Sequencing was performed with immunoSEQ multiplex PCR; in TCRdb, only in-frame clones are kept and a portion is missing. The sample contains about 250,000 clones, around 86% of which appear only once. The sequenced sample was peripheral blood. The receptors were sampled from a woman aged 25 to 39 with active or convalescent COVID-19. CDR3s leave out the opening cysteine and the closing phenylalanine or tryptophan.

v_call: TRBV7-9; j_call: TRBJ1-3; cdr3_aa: AVNRGTGNTIY
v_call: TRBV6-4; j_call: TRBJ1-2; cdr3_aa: ASSQGPLFT
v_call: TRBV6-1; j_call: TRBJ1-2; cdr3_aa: ASSEGGRGYGYT
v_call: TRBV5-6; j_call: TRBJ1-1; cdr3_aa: ASSLSRHLMNTEAF
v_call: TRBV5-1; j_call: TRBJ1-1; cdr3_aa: ASSLGRGRANTEAF
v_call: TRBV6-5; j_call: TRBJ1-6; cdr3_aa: ASSYSRDSYNSPLH
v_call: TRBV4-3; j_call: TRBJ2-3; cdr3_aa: ASSHPRREATDTQY
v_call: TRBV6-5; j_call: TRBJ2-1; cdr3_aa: ASSTPRGSPQQF
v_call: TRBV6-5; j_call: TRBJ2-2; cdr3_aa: ASRSASGKTGELF
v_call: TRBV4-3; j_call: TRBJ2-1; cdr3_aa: ASSQALAGARHEQF
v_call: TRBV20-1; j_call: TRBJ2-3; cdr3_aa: SASRPGLAGRRTDTQY
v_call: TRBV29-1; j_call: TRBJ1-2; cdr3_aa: SVEDWTGGFQNYGYT
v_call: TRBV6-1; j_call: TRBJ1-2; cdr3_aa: ASSEAAGQEFNYGYT
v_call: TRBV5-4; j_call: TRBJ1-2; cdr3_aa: ASSSSQDSYGYT
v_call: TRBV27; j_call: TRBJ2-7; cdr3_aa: ASSSYPGTGSYEQY
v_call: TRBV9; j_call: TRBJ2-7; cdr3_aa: ASSVAASGGAGEQY
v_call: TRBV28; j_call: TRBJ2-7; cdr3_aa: ASSGTGRSYEQY
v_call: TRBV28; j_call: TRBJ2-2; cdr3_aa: ASSLNTGELF
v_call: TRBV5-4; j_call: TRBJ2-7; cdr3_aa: ASSLGPTGYEQY
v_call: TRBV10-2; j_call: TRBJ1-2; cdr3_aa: ASSGRRDYGYT
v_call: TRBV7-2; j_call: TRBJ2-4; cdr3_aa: ASSLGADRGAKNIQY
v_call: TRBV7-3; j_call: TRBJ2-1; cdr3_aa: ASSFRSGGITNEQF
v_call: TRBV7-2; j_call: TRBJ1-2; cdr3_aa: ASSLGTGAGYT
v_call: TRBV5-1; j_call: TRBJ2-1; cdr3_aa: ASSPGLAGNNEQF
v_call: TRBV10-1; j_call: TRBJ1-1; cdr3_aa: ASSTAMNTEAF
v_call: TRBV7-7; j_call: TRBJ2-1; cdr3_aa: ASSLVVAASYNEQF
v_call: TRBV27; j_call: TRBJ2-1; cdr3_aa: ASSPQKGGNEQF
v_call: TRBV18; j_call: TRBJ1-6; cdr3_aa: ASSTRQNNSPLH
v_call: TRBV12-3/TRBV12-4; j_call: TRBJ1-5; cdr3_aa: ASQGTGTQPQH
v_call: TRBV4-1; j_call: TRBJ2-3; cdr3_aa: ASSHSGTGGGLDTRDTQY
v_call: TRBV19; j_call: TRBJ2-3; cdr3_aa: ASTDPNRGTDTQY
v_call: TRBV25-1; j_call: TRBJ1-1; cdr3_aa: ASSDTRQPLEAF
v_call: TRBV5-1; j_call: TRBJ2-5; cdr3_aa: ASRTRPLAGEETQY
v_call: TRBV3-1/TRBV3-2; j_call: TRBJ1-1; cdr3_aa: ASSQGGGRTEAF
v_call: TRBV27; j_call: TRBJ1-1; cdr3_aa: ASSLRREGTEAF
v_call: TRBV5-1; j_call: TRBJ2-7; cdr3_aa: ASTSTGTGIYEQY
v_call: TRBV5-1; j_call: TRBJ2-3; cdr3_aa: ASSLISTDTQY
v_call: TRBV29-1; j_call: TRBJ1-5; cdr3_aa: SVDTNRNQPQH
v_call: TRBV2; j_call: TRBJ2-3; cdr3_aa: ASSLAQGYFTDTQY
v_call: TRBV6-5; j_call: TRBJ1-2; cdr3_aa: ASSRTVAGYT
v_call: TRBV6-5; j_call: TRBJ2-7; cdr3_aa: ASRTGQGGYEQY